This T cell receptor (beta chain) was retrieved from a study of control samples from healthy donors and cancer patients. V shed 4 bases, J shed 4 bases, and the junction held 11 bases outside the gene matches. The CDR3 is made up of 16 amino acids. Germline V CDR1 and CDR2: SGHRS, YFSETQ. Libraries were prepared by immunoSEQ multiplex PCR; TCRdb keeps only in-frame clonotypes and omits some of them. The sample lists roughly 450,000 clones; approximately 92% were seen once. The sample comprised PBMCs. The source of this sequence is a man aged 35-49 years with head and neck cancer. This sequence joins TRBV5-1 and TRBJ1-1; 9 bases match TRBD1. CDR3 in DNA: TGCGCCAGCAGCGCCGGGACAGGGAGTTTGGGCACTGAAGCTTTCTTT. Protein: CASSAGTGSLGTEAFF.